This T cell receptor (beta chain) was found in a study of cytomegalovirus exposure and HLA in healthy donors. Overall study results and limits: For most TCR beta V segments, an earlier analysis put the productive rate at about 87% or about 30% of the time. CMV antigen specificity was confirmed in vitro for three CMV-associated chains.

Both 60 Vbeta primers and 13 Jbeta primers went into the PCR. Clones were read by immunoSEQ multiplex PCR, and TCRdb kept only the in-frame ones, dropping some. The table lists under 250,000 clones, around 80% of them singletons. Regarding this clone: Its antigen is undetermined.

The germline V gene encodes CDR1 MGHRA and CDR2 YSYEKL. The CDR3 is made up of 12 amino acids. Trimming left V 9 bases short and J 5 bases short, with 14 bases between. The chain is built from TRBV4-1 and TRBJ2-7; D remains ambiguous. This receptor was taken from a male donor in good health and CMV-seronegative. The sample consisted of PBMCs. DNA for the CDR3: TGCGCCAGTCGAGATACCGCCCACGAGCAGTACTTC. This sequence encodes CASRDTAHEQYF.